This entry is about one T cell receptor (beta chain). This sample is part of a study of control samples from healthy donors and cancer patients. TCRdb's copy holds only in-frame clones and misses some; the assay was immunoSEQ multiplex PCR. This sample has about 97,000 clones, with about 90% found just once. Per the germline V gene, CDR1 is MNHEY and CDR2 is SVGEGT. The CDR3 extends over 15 amino acids. Trimming removed 2 bases at V and 3 bases at J, with 14 bases between. Sequencing used blood. The V and J genes are TRBV6-2 or TRBV6-3 and TRBJ2-7, with D unclear. The TCR originated in a woman aged 18-29 years in good health. In nucleotides, the CDR3 is TGTGCCAGCAGTTACGGCCCTCTAGGGTTCTACGAGCAGTACTTC. Amino acids: CASSYGPLGFYEQYF.